The TCR beta chain under discussion was sequenced for a study of blood T cell repertoires in COVID-19. This clone was counted a few times. Source study methods: Reference gene primer amplification in the assay estimated nucleated cell counts. Profiling relied on immunoSEQ multiplex PCR, and the TCRdb table lists in-frame clones only, not all of them. For V, J and clone size, that table is used; D and trimming come from the DNA. The repertoire holds some 180,000 clones, with roughly 81% as singletons. V was cut by 2 bases and J by 6 bases, with 8 bases left in between. CDR1 is SGHVS, CDR2 FQNEAQ, per germline. CDR3 length: 12 amino acids.

The clonotype was recovered from a woman aged 40 to 49 with COVID-19, enrolled during active disease. The specimen sequenced was peripheral blood. The chain recombines TRBV7-8 with TRBJ2-7; tentative D call: TRBD2 (7 bases). CDR3 coding DNA: TGTGCCAGCAGCTTAAGGGGGGGCGAGCAGTACTTC. This translates into CASSLRGGEQYF.